Shown below are 26 T cell receptor beta chains from a single sample sequenced in a study of T cells expressing NK-cell markers. For each CDR3 protein, TCRdb gives one entry from its re-call of the 5' RACE reads, without DNA. The repertoire shows some 410,000 distinct CDR3 sequences; the top ten hold 6% to 8%. The sequenced sample consisted of blood T cells: a sorted CD56 or NKG2C T cell subset, CD4+ or CD8+ T cells, or bulk PBMC T cells (not recorded which). These receptors came from a woman aged 18 to 69 in good health.

The V and J genes are TRBV7-2 and TRBJ1-3. Germline loops: CDR1 SGHTA, CDR2 FQGNSA. The CDR3 covers 15 residues. CDR3 loop: CASSLVELPGNTIYF. Using reference TRBV7-2 and TRBJ1-3 for the parts outside the CDR3, the full variable domain is GAGVSQSPSNKVTEKGKDVELRCDPISGHTALYWYRQSLGQGLEFLIYFQGNSAPDKSGLPSDRFSAERTGGSVSTLTIQRTQQEDSAVYLCASSLVELPGNTIYFGEGSWLTVV.

V is TRBV4-1 and J is TRBJ1-6; TCRdb's D call of TRBD1 is untestable without DNA. The CDR3 consists of 15 residues. The germline V gene has CDR1 MGHRA and CDR2 YSYEKL. CDR3 in amino acids: CASSQATDYNSPLHF.

The CDR3 sequence: CASSRSGGGELFF. V gene TRBV4-2 combines with J gene TRBJ2-2; TCRdb calls TRBD2, which cannot be checked without DNA. This CDR3 is 13 amino acids long. Per the germline V gene, CDR1 is LGHNA and CDR2 is YNFKEQ.

The chain uses TRBV30 and TRBJ1-5; TCRdb outputs TRBD1, but without DNA this stays unchecked. Germline V gene data show CDR1 as GTSNPN and CDR2 as SVGIG (reference sequence). This CDR3 spans 14 amino acids. The CDR3: CAWSQGQGGQPQHF.

The gene calls are TRBV20-1 and TRBJ2-1; TCRdb proposes TRBD2, but this gene call is untestable without DNA. The CDR3 is made up of 16 amino acids. CDR1 and CDR2 from the germline V gene are DFQATT and SNEGSKA (reference sequence). The CDR3 region is CSARDPGGRDSGEQFF.

The CDR3 spells CASSLRAGGPDTGELFF. This chain links TRBV11-2 with TRBJ2-2; TCRdb's D call of TRBD2 is untestable without DNA. Per the germline V gene, CDR1 is SGHAT and CDR2 is FQNNGV. The CDR3 consists of 17 residues.

This chain connects TRBV12-3 or TRBV12-4 to TRBJ1-4; the D call of TRBD1 rests on TCRdb alone, since no DNA is present to check it. There are 14 residues in the CDR3. The CDR3 loop reads CASSPQGASEKLFF.

The chain has TRBV12-3 or TRBV12-4 and TRBJ2-5; TCRdb calls TRBD1, which cannot be checked without DNA. CDR3 length equals 14 residues. CDR3 protein: CASSLSTAAETQYF.

The V and J genes are TRBV12-3 or TRBV12-4 and TRBJ2-1. The CDR3 has 11 amino acids. The CDR3: CASSPQQRQFF.

This chain connects TRBV5-6 to TRBJ1-5; TCRdb gives TRBD1 as the D gene, but with no DNA this cannot be confirmed. This CDR3 comprises 14 residues. Germline V CDR1 and CDR2: SGHDT, YYEEEE. This chain's CDR3 is CASSFNRGYQPQHF.

The chain uses TRBV20-1 and TRBJ2-2; TCRdb selects TRBD1, and the lack of DNA leaves this call unchecked. Germline lookup yields CDR1 DFQATT and CDR2 SNEGSKA (reference sequence). CDR3 length: 15 amino acids. The CDR3 sequence is CSARDWTRGTGELFF.

The genes are TRBV28 and TRBJ2-5; with no DNA, the TCRdb D assignment of TRBD1 cannot be verified. In germline, CDR1 is MDHEN, CDR2 SYDVKM. The CDR3 contains 15 residues. CDR3 region: CASSTGTGHRETQYF.

The rearrangement joins TRBV7-2 to TRBJ1-4; TCRdb's D call of TRBD1 is untestable without DNA. The CDR3 consists of 15 residues. Germline V CDR1 and CDR2: SGHTA, FQGNSA. CDR3 sequence: CASSQTDRGNEKLFF. Based on the CDR3 plus reference TRBV7-2 and TRBJ1-4, the full variable domain is GAGVSQSPSNKVTEKGKDVELRCDPISGHTALYWYRQSLGQGLEFLIYFQGNSAPDKSGLPSDRFSAERTGGSVSTLTIQRTQQEDSAVYLCASSQTDRGNEKLFFGSGTQLSVL.

The chain combines TRBV4-3 with TRBJ2-1; checking the TCRdb D call of TRBD2 is not possible without DNA. The germline V gene has CDR1 LGHNA and CDR2 YSLEER. The CDR3 consists of 16 residues. CDR3 in amino acids: CASSQASSGRRGEQFF.

The chain employs TRBV9 and TRBJ2-5; TCRdb returns TRBD1, unconfirmable since there is no DNA. Germline V CDR1 and CDR2: SGDLS, YYNGEE. The CDR3 is made up of 14 amino acids. CDR3 sequence reads: CASSLTGTPGTQYF.

This chain connects TRBV4-1 to TRBJ1-2. There are 14 residues in the CDR3. CDR1 and CDR2 from the germline V gene are MGHRA and YSYEKL. The CDR3 reads CASSPPPAGYGYTF.

CDR3 region: CASSPLPTSGPYEQYF. The rearrangement links TRBV18 to TRBJ2-7; TCRdb gives TRBD2 as the D gene, but with no DNA this cannot be confirmed. Germline CDR1 KGHSH, CDR2 LQKENI. The CDR3 is made up of 16 amino acids.

The CDR3: CASSQDLRREYGYTF. V usage is TRBV14 and J usage is TRBJ1-2. This CDR3 contains 15 residues. Germline CDR1 SGHDN, CDR2 FVKESK.

This sequence joins TRBV7-9 and TRBJ2-6. CDR3 length: 15 residues. The V gene's germline CDR1 is SEHNR and CDR2 FQNEAQ (reference sequence). CDR3: CASRDERSGANVLTF.

The gene calls are TRBV9 and TRBJ1-2. This CDR3 region has 15 residues. CDR1 is SGDLS and CDR2 is YYNGEE in the germline V gene. CDR3 loop: CASSVAQTVNYGYTF.

The V and J genes are TRBV5-4 and TRBJ2-3; TCRdb's assignment of TRBD2 cannot be checked, as there is no DNA. CDR3 length: 14 residues. Germline V gives CDR1 SGHNT, CDR2 YYREEE (reference sequence). CDR3 sequence reads: CASRHSGGTDTQYF.

The CDR3 sequence is CASSPRETASGKNIQYF. The chain has TRBV7-2 and TRBJ2-4. CDR1 and CDR2 from the germline V gene are SGHTA and FQGNSA. The CDR3 covers 17 residues.

This chain joins TRBV12-3 or TRBV12-4 and TRBJ2-2; TCRdb proposes TRBD1, but this gene call is untestable without DNA. The CDR3 consists of 15 residues. CDR3: CASSPTGWGTGELFF.

The rearrangement links TRBV7-9 to TRBJ2-3; TCRdb names TRBD1, which stays unverified in the absence of DNA. The V gene's germline CDR1 is SEHNR and CDR2 FQNEAQ (reference sequence). This CDR3 has 17 residues. The CDR3: CASSSFFSGGAADTQYF.

The CDR3 loop reads CASKIGTGRQETQYF. The V gene is TRBV28, the J gene TRBJ2-5; TCRdb calls TRBD1, which cannot be checked without DNA. The CDR3 loop spans 15 amino acids. Germline V lookup: CDR1 MDHEN, CDR2 SYDVKM.

This rearrangement joins TRBV28 to TRBJ2-7; TCRdb calls TRBD1, which cannot be checked without DNA. CDR1 is MDHEN and CDR2 is SYDVKM in the germline V gene. The length of the CDR3 is 14 residues. This chain's CDR3 is CASVPPGPTYEQYF.